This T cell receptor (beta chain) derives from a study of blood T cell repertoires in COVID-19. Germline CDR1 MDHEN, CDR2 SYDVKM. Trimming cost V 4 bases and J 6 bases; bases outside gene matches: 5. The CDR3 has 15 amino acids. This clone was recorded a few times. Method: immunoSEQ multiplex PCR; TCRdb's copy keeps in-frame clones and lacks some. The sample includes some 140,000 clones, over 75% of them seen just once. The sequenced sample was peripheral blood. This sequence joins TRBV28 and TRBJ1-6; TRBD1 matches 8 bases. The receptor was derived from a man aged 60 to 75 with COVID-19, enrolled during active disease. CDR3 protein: CASSYRQGANSPLHF. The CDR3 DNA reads TGTGCCAGCAGTTACCGGCAGGGGGCTAATTCACCCCTCCACTTT.